This T cell receptor beta chain originates from a study of shared clonotypes between healthy human individuals. This CDR3 contains 14 residues. Germline CDR1 MNHNS, CDR2 SASEGT. Trimming left V 3 bases short and J 6 bases short, with 15 bases between. TCRdb keeps only in-frame clones here, not all; method: immunoSEQ multiplex PCR. The sample includes some 2.4 million clones, approximately 93% seen only once; the top ten take about 0.39%. This chain links TRBV6-1 with TRBJ2-7, with D perhaps TRBD2 (6 bases). The receptor was derived from a man aged 18-30 years in good health. Some clones in this sample may be carry-over from other donors' samples. The sample was naive CD4+ T cells from PBMCs. Subset denoted: CD45RA+ positively selected. The CDR3 DNA sequence: TGTGCCAGCAGTGAGGTTCGCCAAGCGGGCGAGCAGTACTTC. Its protein product is CASSEVRQAGEQYF.